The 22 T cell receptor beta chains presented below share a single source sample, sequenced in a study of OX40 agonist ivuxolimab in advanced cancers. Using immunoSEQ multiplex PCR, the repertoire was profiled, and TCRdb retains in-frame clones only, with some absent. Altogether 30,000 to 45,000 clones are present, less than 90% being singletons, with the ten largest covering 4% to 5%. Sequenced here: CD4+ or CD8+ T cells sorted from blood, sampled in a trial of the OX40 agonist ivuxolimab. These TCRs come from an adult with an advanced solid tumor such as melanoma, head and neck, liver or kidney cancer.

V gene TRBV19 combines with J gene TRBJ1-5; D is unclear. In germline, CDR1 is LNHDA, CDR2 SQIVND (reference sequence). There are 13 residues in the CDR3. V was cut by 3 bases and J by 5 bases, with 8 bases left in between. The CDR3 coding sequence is TGTGCCAGTAGTATGTCGACTTATCAGCCCCAGCATTTT. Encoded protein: CASSMSTYQPQHF. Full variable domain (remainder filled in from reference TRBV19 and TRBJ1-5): DGGITQSPKYLFRKEGQNVTLSCEQNLNHDAMYWYRQDPGQGLRLIYYSQIVNDFQKGDIAEGYSVSREKKESFPLTVTSAQKNPTAFYLCASSMSTYQPQHFGDGTRLSIL.

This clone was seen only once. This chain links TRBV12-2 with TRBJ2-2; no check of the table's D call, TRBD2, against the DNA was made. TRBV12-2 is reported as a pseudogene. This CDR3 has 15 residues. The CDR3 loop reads CASRAERAVGGELFF. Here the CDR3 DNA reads TGTGCAAGTCGCGCTGAGCGAGCGGTCGGCGGGGAGCTGTTTTTT.

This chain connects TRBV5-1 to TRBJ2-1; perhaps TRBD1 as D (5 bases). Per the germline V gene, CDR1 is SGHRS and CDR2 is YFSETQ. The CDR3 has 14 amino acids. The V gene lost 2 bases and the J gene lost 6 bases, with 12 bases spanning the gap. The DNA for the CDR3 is TGCGCCAGCAGCTTAGGCTTAGACAGCAATGAGCAGTTCTTC. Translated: CASSLGLDSNEQFF.

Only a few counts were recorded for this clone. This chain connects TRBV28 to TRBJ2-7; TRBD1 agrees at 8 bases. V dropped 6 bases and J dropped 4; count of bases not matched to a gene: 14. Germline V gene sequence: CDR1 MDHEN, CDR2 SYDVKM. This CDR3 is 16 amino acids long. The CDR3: CASRQPGTGMRYEQYF. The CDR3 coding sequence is TGTGCCAGCAGGCAGCCAGGGACAGGAATGCGTTACGAGCAGTACTTC.

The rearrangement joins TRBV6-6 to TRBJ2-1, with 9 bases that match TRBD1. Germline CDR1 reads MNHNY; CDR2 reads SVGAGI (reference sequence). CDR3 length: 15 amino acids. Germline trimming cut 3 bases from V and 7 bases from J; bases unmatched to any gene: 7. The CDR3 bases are TGTGCCAGCAGTTATACCGGACAGGGGAAGAATGAGCAGTTCTTC. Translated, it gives CASSYTGQGKNEQFF.

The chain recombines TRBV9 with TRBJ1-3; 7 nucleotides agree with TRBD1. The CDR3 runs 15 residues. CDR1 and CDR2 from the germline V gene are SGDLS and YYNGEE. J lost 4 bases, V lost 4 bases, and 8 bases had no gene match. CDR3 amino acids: CASSRGQAWGNTIYF. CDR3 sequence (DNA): TGTGCCAGCAGCAGGGGGCAAGCGTGGGGAAACACCATATATTTT.

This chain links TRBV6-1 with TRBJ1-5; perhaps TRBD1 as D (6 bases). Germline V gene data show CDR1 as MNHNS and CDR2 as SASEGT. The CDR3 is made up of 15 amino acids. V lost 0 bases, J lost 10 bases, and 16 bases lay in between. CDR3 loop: CASSEAESRGGPQHF. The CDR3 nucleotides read TGTGCCAGCAGTGAAGCTGAAAGCAGGGGAGGCCCCCAGCATTTT.

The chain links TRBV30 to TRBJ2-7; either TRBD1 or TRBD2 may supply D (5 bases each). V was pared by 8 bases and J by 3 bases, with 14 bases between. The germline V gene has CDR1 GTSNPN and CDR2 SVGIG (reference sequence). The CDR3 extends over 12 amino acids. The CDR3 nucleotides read TGTGCCGGGACGGCCAGGTACTACGAGCAGTACTTC. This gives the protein CAGTARYYEQYF.

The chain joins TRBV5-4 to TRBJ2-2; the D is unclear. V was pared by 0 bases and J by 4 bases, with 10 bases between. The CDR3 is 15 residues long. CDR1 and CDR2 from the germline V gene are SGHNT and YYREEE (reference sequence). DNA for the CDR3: TGTGCCAGCAGCTTGGAGCTTCGGACCACCGGGGAGCTGTTTTTT. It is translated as CASSLELRTTGELFF.

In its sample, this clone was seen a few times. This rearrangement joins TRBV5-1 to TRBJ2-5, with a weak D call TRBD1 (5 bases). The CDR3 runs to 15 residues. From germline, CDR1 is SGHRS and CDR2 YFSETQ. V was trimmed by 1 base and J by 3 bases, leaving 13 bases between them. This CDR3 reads CASSLFGQGKETQYF. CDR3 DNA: TGCGCCAGCAGCTTGTTTGGTCAGGGAAAAGAGACCCAGTACTTC.

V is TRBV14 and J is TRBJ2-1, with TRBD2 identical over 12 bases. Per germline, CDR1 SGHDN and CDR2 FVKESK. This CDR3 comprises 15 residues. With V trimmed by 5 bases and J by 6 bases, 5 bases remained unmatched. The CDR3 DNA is TGTGCCAGCAGCGCCACACTAGCGGGAGGCAATGAGCAGTTCTTC. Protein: CASSATLAGGNEQFF.

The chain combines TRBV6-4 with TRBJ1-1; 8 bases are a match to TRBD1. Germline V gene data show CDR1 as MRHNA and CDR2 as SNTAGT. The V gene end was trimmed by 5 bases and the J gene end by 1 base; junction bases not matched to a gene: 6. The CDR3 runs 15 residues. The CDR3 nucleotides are TGTGCCAGCAGTCAAACAGGGGGTTGGAACACTGAAGCTTTCTTT. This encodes CASSQTGGWNTEAFF.

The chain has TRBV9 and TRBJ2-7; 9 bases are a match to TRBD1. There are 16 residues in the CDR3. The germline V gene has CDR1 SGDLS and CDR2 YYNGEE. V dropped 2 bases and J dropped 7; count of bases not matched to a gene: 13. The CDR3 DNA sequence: TGTGCCAGCAGCGTCGGAACCGGGACAGGGCATAGGGAGCAGTACTTC. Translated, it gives CASSVGTGTGHREQYF.

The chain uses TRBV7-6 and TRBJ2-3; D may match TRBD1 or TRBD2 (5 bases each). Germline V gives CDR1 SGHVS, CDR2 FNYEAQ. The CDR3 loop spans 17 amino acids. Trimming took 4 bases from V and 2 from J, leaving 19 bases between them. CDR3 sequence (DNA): TGTGCCAGCAGCTCAAGCCGGGGCCGACTTACCACAGATACGCAGTATTTT. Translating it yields CASSSSRGRLTTDTQYF.

CDR3 nucleotides: TGTGCCAGCAGCTTAGGGGGCAGCGGCAGTGGAAACACCATATATTTT. Amino acid sequence: CASSLGGSGSGNTIYF. The chain links TRBV7-9 to TRBJ1-3; D possibly corresponds to TRBD1 (5 bases). The V and J ends lost 1 base and 3 bases respectively, with 13 bases between them. This CDR3 is 16 amino acids long. Germline V lookup: CDR1 SEHNR, CDR2 FQNEAQ (reference sequence).

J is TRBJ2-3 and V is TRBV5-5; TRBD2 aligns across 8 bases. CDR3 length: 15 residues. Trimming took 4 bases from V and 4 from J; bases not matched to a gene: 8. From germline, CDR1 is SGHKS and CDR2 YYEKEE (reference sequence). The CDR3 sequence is CASSAGGLVADTQYF. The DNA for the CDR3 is TGTGCCAGCAGCGCGGGGGGACTAGTCGCAGATACGCAGTATTTT.

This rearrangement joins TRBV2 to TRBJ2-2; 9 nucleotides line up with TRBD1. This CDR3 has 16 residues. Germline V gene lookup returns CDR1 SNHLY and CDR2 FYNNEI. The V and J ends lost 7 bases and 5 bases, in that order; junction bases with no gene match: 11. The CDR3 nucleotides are TGTGCCAGCAAAGTACAGGGGGCGCTCGGAACCGGGGAGCTGTTTTTT. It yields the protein CASKVQGALGTGELFF. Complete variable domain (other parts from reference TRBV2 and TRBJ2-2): EPEVTQTPSHQVTQMGQEVILRCVPISNHLYFYWYRQILGQKVEFLVSFYNNEISEKSEIFDDQFSVERPDGSNFTLKIRSTKLEDSAMYFCASKVQGALGTGELFFGEGSRLTVL.

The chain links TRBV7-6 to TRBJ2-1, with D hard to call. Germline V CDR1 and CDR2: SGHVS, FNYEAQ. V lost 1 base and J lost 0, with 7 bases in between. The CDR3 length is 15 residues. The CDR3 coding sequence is TGTGCCAGCAGCTTAGGAATGAGCTCCTACAATGAGCAGTTCTTC. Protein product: CASSLGMSSYNEQFF.

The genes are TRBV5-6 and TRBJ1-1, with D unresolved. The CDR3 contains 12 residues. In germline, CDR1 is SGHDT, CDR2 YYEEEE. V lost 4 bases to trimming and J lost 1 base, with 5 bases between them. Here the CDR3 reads CASSPWNTEAFF. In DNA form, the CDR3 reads TGTGCCAGCAGCCCGTGGAACACTGAAGCTTTCTTT.

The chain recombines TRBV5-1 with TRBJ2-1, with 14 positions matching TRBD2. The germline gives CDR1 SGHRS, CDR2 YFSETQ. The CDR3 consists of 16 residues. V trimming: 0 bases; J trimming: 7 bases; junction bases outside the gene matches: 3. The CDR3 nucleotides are TGCGCCAGCAGCTTGGGAGGGACTAGCGGGAGTAATGAGCAGTTCTTC. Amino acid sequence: CASSLGGTSGSNEQFF.

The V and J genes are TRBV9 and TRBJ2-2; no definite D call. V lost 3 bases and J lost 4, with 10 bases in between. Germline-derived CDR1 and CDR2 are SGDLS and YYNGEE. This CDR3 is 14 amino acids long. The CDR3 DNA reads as TGTGCCAGCAGCGCCCCTGCCGGCACCGGGGAGCTGTTTTTT. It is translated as CASSAPAGTGELFF.

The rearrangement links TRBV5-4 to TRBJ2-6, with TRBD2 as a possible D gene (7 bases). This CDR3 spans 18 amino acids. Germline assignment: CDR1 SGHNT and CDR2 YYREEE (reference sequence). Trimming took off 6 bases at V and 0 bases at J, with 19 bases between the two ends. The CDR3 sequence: CASTAIGGAGSGANVLTF. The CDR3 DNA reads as TGTGCCAGCACCGCTATTGGGGGGGCAGGCTCTGGGGCCAACGTCCTGACTTTC. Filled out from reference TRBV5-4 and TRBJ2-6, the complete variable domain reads ETGVTQSPTHLIKTRGQQVTLRCSSQSGHNTVSWYQQALGQGPQFIFQYYREEENGRGNFPPRFSGLQFPNYSSELNVNALELDDSALYLCASTAIGGAGSGANVLTFGAGSRLTVL.